Listed below are T cell receptor beta chains from one sample, sequenced in a study of T-cell reconstitution after alpha-beta-depleted transplantation in children. Using its own MiXCR run on the PCR reads, TCRdb lists one record per CDR3 protein. This table holds 300,000 or so distinct CDR3 sequences, 23% found once. Sample: PBMCs, mostly from graft donor cells, taken 180 days after TCRalphabeta/CD19-depleted stem cell transplant. These receptors came from a male patient between 10 and 17 years old who had a stem cell transplant for acute lymphoblastic leukemia, so the T cells may come from the graft donor. CDR3s include the opening cysteine and the closing phenylalanine or tryptophan. Each record gives: J gene, clone size, D gene, V gene, CDR3 protein, CDR3 DNA. D genes are given only for firm matches. Size tells how often a clone was seen (once, few, many) or the class of an expanded clone, and some rows leave it out.

J: TRBJ1-1
size: -
D: -
V: TRBV11-2
CDR3: CASSFAIGPEAFF
DNA: TGTGCCAGCAGCTTCGCAATTGGGCCTGAAGCTTTCTTT

J: TRBJ2-7
size: -
D: -
V: TRBV9
CDR3: CASSVAAGRFYEQYF
DNA: TGTGCCAGCAGCGTAGCGGCGGGACGGTTCTACGAGCAGTACTTC

J: TRBJ2-1
size: many
D: TRBD2
V: TRBV5-1
CDR3: CASSLASGSNYNEQFF
DNA: TGCGCCAGCAGCTTGGCTAGCGGGAGCAACTACAATGAGCAGTTCTTC

J: TRBJ1-6
size: -
D: -
V: TRBV18
CDR3: CASSPQGGVRFSPLHF
DNA: TGTGCCAGCTCACCCCAGGGAGGGGTAAGATTTTCACCCCTCCACTTT

J: TRBJ2-3
size: few
D: -
V: TRBV5-1
CDR3: CASSLFAGSGSYTDTQYF
DNA: TGCGCCAGCAGCCTATTCGCGGGGAGCGGGTCTTACACAGATACGCAGTATTTT

J: TRBJ2-3
size: -
D: -
V: TRBV10-3
CDR3: CATEATDTQYF
DNA: TGTGCCACCGAGGCAACAGATACGCAGTATTTT

J: TRBJ2-1
size: few
D: TRBD2
V: TRBV12-3/TRBV12-4
CDR3: CASITGGTNEQFF
DNA: TGTGCCAGCATCACGGGGGGGACCAATGAGCAGTTCTTC

J: TRBJ2-7
size: -
D: -
V: TRBV20-1
CDR3: CSAEGLARQGEQYF
DNA: TGCAGTGCCGAGGGACTAGCCAGACAGGGGGAGCAGTACTTC

J: TRBJ2-1
size: -
D: TRBD2
V: TRBV12-3/TRBV12-4
CDR3: CASLGRSGRRDHNEQFF
DNA: TGTGCCAGCCTTGGGCGTAGCGGGAGGCGGGACCACAATGAGCAGTTCTTC

J: TRBJ2-7
size: -
D: -
V: TRBV18
CDR3: CASSPLSGLSYEQYF
DNA: TGTGCCAGCTCACCACTCTCCGGCCTCTCCTACGAGCAGTACTTC

J: TRBJ2-3
size: -
D: TRBD2
V: TRBV24-1
CDR3: CATMDSGGTSTDTQYF
DNA: TGTGCCACCATGGATAGCGGGGGGACTAGCACAGATACGCAGTATTTT

J: TRBJ1-1
size: many
D: -
V: TRBV7-9
CDR3: CASSLYTEAFF
DNA: TGTGCCAGCAGCTTATACACTGAAGCTTTCTTT

J: TRBJ2-1
size: -
D: TRBD1
V: TRBV5-1
CDR3: CASSGSGTGPMGYKFF
DNA: TGCGCCAGCAGCGGTTCCGGGACAGGGCCAATGGGATATAAGTTCTTC

J: TRBJ1-2
size: few
D: -
V: TRBV7-2
CDR3: CASSLAHGPRNYGYTF
DNA: TGTGCCAGCAGCTTAGCGCACGGGCCGCGGAACTATGGCTACACCTTC

J: TRBJ2-3
size: few
D: -
V: TRBV20-1
CDR3: CSARQGYGPDTQYF
DNA: TGCAGTGCTAGGCAGGGATACGGCCCAGATACGCAGTATTTT

J: TRBJ2-3
size: few
D: TRBD2
V: TRBV12-3/TRBV12-4
CDR3: CASSQLAGVDTQYF
DNA: TGTGCCAGCAGTCAACTAGCGGGAGTCGATACGCAGTATTTT

J: TRBJ2-7
size: -
D: -
V: TRBV20-1
CDR3: CSARDPLDRSYEQYF
DNA: TGCAGTGCTAGAGACCCCCTCGACAGGTCCTACGAGCAGTACTTC

J: TRBJ2-1
size: few
D: TRBD2
V: TRBV3-1
CDR3: CASSLAGGVYNEQFF
DNA: TGTGCCAGCAGCTTAGCGGGAGGGGTCTACAATGAGCAGTTCTTC

J: TRBJ1-1
size: -
D: -
V: TRBV5-1
CDR3: CASSLSGRATEAFF
DNA: TGCGCCAGCAGCTTATCAGGGAGGGCCACTGAAGCTTTCTTT

J: TRBJ2-1
size: few
D: -
V: TRBV19
CDR3: CASRSGRSNEQFF
DNA: TGTGCCAGTCGGAGTGGGCGTTCCAATGAGCAGTTCTTC

J: TRBJ2-2
size: -
D: -
V: TRBV25-1
CDR3: CASSEKTSRGWTGELFF
DNA: TGTGCCAGCAGTGAAAAGACTAGCAGGGGTTGGACCGGGGAGCTGTTTTTT

J: TRBJ2-7
size: -
D: TRBD1
V: TRBV27
CDR3: CASSGYTGDEQYF
DNA: TGTGCCAGCAGTGGATATACAGGGGACGAGCAGTACTTC

J: TRBJ2-1
size: few
D: -
V: TRBV4-1
CDR3: CASSQERLGSYNEQFF
DNA: TGCGCCAGCAGCCAAGAACGACTAGGATCCTACAATGAGCAGTTCTTC

J: TRBJ2-7
size: -
D: -
V: TRBV20-1
CDR3: CSARDGATGYEQYF
DNA: TGCAGTGCTAGAGATGGAGCGACCGGCTACGAGCAGTACTTC

J: TRBJ2-2
size: -
D: -
V: TRBV7-9
CDR3: CASSFPSSQATAGELFF
DNA: TGTGCCAGCAGCTTCCCGTCCTCACAGGCTACGGCCGGGGAGCTGTTTTTT

J: TRBJ2-1
size: -
D: -
V: TRBV5-1
CDR3: CASSLLGLDSNEQFF
DNA: TGCGCCAGCAGCTTGCTGGGCCTCGACAGTAATGAGCAGTTCTTC